This TCR beta chain was identified in a study of technical replicates of blood from a handful of donors. CDR3 length equals 13 residues. V lost 7 bases, J lost 6 bases, and 13 bases lay in between. Germline V gives CDR1 LNHNV, CDR2 YYDKDF (reference sequence). Some clones are missing from TCRdb's copy, which holds only in-frame ones; the method was immunoSEQ multiplex PCR. In the table there are about 88,000 clones, 85% to 95% of which are singletons. The rearrangement uses TRBV15 and TRBJ2-1, with no clear D. What was sequenced was T cells isolated from PBMCs. This receptor was taken from a human donor in good health. CDR3 coding DNA: TGTGCCACCAAAGCTCGTCACGGCAATGAGCAGTTCTTC. This sequence encodes CATKARHGNEQFF.